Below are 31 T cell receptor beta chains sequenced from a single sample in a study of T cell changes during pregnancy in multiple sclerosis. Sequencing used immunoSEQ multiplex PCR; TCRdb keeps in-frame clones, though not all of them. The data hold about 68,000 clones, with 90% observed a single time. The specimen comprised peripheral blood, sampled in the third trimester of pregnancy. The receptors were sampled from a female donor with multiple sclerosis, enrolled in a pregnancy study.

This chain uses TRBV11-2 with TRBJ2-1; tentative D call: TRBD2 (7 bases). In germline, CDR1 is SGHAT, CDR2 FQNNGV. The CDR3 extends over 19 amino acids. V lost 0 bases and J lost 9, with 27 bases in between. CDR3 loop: CASSLDAQRGGVIRIEQFF. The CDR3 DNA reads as TGTGCCAGCAGCTTAGATGCCCAAAGGGGGGGGGTAATTCGTATTGAGCAGTTCTTC.

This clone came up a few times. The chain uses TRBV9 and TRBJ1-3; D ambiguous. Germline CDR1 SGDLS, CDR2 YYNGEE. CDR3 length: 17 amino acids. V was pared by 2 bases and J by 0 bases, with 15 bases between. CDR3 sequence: CASSVSGVPSSGNTIYF. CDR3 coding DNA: TGTGCCAGCAGCGTTAGCGGGGTACCGAGCTCTGGAAACACCATATATTTT.

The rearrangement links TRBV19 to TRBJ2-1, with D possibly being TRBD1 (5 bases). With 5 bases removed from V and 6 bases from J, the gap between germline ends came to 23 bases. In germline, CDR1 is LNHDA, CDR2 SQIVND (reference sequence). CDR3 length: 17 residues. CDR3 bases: TGTGCCAGTAGTGCCGGACAATTGGGATACTCGGTCAATGAGCAGTTCTTC. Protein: CASSAGQLGYSVNEQFF.

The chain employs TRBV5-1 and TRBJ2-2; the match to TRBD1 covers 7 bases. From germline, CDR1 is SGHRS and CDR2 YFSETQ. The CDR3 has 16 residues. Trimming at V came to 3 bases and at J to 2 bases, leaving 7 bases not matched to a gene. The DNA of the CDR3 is TGCGCCAGCAGCTGGGCCGGGACAGTAAACACCGGGGAGCTGTTTTTT. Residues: CASSWAGTVNTGELFF.

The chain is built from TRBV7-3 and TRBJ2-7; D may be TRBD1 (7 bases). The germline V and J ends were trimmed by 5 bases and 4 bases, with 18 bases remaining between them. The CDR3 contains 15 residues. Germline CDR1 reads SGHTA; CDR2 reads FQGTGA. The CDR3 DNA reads TGTGCCAGCAGCCCAGGGGGAGGTGCTCCGTACGAGCAGTACTTC. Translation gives CASSPGGGAPYEQYF.

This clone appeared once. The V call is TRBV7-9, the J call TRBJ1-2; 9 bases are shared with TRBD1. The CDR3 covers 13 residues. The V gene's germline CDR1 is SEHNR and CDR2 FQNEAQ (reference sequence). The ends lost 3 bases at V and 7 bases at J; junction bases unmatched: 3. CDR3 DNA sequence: TGTGCCAGCAGCTTGGACAGGGGATTTGGCTACACCTTC. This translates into CASSLDRGFGYTF.

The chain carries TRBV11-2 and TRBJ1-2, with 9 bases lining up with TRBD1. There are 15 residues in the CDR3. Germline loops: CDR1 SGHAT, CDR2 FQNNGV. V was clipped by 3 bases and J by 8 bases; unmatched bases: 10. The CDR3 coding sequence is TGTGCCAGCAGCTTGTCCCCGACAGGGGGTTCGGGCTACACCTTC. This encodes CASSLSPTGGSGYTF. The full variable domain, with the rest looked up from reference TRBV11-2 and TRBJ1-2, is EAGVAQSPRYKIIEKRQSVAFWCNPISGHATLYWYQQILGQGPKLLIQFQNNGVVDDSQLPKDRFSAERLKGVDSTLKIQPAKLEDSAVYLCASSLSPTGGSGYTFGSGTRLTVV.

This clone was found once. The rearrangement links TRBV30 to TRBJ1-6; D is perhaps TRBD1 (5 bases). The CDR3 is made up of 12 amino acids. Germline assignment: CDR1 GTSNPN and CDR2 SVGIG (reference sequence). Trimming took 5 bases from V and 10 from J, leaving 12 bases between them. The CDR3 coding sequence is TGTGCCTGGTGCAGGGTAGGCTCACCCCTCCACTTT. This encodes CAWCRVGSPLHF.

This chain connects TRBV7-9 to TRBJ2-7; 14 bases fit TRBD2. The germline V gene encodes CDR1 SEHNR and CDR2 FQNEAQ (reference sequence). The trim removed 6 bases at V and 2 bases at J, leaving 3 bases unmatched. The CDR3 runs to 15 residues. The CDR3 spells CASSQGLAGAYEQYF. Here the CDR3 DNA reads TGTGCCAGCAGTCAGGGACTAGCGGGAGCCTACGAGCAGTACTTC.

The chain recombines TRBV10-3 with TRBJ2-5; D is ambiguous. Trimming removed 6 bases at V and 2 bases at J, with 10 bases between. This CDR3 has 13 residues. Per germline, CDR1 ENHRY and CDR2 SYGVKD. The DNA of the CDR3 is TGTGCCATCAGACGAGGTACTCAAGAGACCCAGTACTTC. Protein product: CAIRRGTQETQYF.

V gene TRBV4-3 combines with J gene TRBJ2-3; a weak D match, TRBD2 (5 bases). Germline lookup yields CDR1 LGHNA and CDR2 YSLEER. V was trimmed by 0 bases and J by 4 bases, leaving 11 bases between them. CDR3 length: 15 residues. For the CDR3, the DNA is TGCGCCAGCAGCCAAGATCTGCGGGTTGCAGATACGCAGTATTTT. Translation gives CASSQDLRVADTQYF.

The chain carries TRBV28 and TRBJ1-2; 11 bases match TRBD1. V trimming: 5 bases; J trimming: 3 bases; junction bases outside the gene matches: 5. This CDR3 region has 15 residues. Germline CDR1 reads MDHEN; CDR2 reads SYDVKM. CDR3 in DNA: TGTGCCAGCAGTGTGGACAGGGGGCAGGACTATGGCTACACCTTC. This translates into CASSVDRGQDYGYTF.

CDR3 nucleotide sequence: TGTGCCAGCAGCTCCCGGGGAGGGACCACAGATACGCAGTATTTT. It codes for CASSSRGGTTDTQYF. The chain has TRBV11-1 and TRBJ2-3; 7 positions match TRBD2. J lost 2 bases, V lost 4 bases, and 6 bases had no gene match. The CDR3 length is 15 residues. Looked up from germline, CDR1 is SGHAT and CDR2 is FQDESV (reference sequence).

The CDR3 sequence is CASSLGPGSGNTIYF. CDR3 sequence (DNA): TGTGCCAGCAGCTTAGGCCCGGGGTCGGGAAACACCATATATTTT. The chain has TRBV13 and TRBJ1-3; D remains unclear. V dropped 0 bases and J dropped 4 bases, with 10 bases sitting between them. The V gene's germline CDR1 is PRHDT and CDR2 FYEKMQ (reference sequence). The CDR3 runs 15 residues.

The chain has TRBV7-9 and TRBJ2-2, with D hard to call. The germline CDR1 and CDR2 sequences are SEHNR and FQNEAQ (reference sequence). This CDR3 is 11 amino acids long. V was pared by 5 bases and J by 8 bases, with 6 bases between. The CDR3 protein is CASSPRGELFF. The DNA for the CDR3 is TGTGCCAGCAGCCCCCGTGGGGAGCTGTTTTTT.

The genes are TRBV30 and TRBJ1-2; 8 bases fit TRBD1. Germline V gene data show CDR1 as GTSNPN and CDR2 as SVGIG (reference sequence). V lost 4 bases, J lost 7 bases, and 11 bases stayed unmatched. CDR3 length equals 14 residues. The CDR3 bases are TGTGCCTGGACTTACATAGGACAGGGCGTTGGCTACACCTTC. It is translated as CAWTYIGQGVGYTF.

The CDR3 here is CASSRLAGETGELFF. The CDR3 coding sequence is TGTGCCAGCAGCCGACTAGCGGGAGAAACCGGGGAGCTGTTTTTT. The chain joins TRBV7-6 to TRBJ2-2; 12 positions agree with TRBD2. Germline V gene sequence: CDR1 SGHVS, CDR2 FNYEAQ. This CDR3 region has 15 residues. V lost 5 bases, J lost 5 bases, and 3 bases stayed unmatched.

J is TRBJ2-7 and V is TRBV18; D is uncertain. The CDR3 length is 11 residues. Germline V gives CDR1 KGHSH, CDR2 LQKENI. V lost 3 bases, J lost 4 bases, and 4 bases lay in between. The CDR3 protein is CASSPRYEQYF. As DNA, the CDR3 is TGTGCCAGCTCACCCCGTTACGAGCAGTACTTC.

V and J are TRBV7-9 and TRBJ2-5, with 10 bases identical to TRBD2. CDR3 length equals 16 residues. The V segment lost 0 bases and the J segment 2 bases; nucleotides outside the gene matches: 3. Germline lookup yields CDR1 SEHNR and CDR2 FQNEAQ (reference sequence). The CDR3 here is CASSLAGLAKQETQYF. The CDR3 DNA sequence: TGTGCCAGCAGCTTAGCGGGACTAGCGAAGCAAGAGACCCAGTACTTC.

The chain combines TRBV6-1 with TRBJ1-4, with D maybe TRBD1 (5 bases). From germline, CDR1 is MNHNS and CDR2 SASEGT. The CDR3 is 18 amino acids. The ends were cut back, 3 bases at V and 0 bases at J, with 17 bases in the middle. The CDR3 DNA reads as TGTGCCAGCAGTGATTGGTCCGGGACTGAAACAACTAATGAAAAACTGTTTTTT. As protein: CASSDWSGTETTNEKLFF.

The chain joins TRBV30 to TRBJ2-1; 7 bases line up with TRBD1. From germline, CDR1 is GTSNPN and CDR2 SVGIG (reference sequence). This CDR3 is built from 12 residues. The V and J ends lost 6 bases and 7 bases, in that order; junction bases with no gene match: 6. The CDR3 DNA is TGTGCCTGTGACAGGGACCTGAATGAGCAGTTCTTC. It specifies CACDRDLNEQFF.

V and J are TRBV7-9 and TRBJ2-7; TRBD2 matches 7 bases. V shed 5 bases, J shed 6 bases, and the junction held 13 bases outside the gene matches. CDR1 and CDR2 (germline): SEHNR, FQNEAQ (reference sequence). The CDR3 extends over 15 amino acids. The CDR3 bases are TGTGCCAGCAGCACCTGGACTAGTGAAATAATCGAGCAGTACTTC. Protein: CASSTWTSEIIEQYF.

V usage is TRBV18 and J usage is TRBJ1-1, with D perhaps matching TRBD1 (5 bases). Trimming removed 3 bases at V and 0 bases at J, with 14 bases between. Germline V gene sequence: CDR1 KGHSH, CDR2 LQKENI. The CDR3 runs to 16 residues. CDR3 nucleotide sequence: TGTGCCAGCTCACCGATCCAGGGTCCTATGAACACTGAAGCTTTCTTT. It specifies CASSPIQGPMNTEAFF.

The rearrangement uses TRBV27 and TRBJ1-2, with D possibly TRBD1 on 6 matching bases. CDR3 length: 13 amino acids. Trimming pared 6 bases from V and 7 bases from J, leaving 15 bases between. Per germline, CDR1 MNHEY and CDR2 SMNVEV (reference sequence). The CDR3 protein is CASRKNREFGYTF. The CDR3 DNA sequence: TGTGCCAGCAGGAAGAACAGGGAATTTGGCTACACCTTC.

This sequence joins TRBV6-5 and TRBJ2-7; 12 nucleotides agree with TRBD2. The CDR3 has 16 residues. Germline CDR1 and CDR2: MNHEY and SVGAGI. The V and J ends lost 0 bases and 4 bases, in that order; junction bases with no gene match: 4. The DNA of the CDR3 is TGTGCCAGCAGTTACTCACGGACTAGCGGGGCGTACGAGCAGTACTTC. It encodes CASSYSRTSGAYEQYF.

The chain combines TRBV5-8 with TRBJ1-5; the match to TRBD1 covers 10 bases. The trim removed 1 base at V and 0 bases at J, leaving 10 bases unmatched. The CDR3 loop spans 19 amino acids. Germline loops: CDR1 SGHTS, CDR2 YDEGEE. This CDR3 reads CASSLFRTGGRASNQPQHF. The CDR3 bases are TGTGCCAGCAGCTTGTTCCGGACAGGGGGAAGGGCTAGCAATCAGCCCCAGCATTTT.

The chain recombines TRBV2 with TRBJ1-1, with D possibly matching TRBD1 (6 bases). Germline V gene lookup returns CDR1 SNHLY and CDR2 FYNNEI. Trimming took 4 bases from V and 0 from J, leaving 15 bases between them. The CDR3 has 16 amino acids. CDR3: CASSGSDSRMNTEAFF. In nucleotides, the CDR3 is TGTGCCAGCAGTGGTTCGGACAGTCGAATGAACACTGAAGCTTTCTTT.

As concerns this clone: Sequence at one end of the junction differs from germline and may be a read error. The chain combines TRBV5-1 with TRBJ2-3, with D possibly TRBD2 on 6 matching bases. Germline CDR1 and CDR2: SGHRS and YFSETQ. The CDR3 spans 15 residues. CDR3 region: CASSTGLTSRDTQYF. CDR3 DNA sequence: TGCGCCAGCAGTACAGGCCTAACTAGCAGAGATACGCAGTATTTT.

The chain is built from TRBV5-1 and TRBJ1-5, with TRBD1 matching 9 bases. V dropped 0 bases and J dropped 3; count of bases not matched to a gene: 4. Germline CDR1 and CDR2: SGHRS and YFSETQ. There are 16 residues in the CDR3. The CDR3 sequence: CASSLDGQGNNQPQHF. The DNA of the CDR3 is TGCGCCAGCAGCTTGGATGGACAGGGGAACAATCAGCCCCAGCATTTT.

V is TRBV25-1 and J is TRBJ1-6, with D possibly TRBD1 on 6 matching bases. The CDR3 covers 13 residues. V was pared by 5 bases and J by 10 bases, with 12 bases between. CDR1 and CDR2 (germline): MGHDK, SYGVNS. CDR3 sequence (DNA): TGTGCCAGCAGTCCCCAGGACAGATCACCCCTCCACTTT. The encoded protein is CASSPQDRSPLHF. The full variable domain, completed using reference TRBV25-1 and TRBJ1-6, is EADIYQTPRYLVIGTGKKITLECSQTMGHDKMYWYQQDPGMELHLIHYSYGVNSTEKGDLSSESTVSRIRTEHFPLTLESARPSHTSQYLCASSPQDRSPLHFGNGTRLTVT.

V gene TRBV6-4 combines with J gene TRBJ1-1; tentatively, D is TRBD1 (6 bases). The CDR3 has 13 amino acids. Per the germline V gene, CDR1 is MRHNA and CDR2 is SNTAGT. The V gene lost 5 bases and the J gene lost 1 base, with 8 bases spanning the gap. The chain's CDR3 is CASSLTGNTEAFF. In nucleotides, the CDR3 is TGTGCCAGCAGTTTGACAGGGAACACTGAAGCTTTCTTT.